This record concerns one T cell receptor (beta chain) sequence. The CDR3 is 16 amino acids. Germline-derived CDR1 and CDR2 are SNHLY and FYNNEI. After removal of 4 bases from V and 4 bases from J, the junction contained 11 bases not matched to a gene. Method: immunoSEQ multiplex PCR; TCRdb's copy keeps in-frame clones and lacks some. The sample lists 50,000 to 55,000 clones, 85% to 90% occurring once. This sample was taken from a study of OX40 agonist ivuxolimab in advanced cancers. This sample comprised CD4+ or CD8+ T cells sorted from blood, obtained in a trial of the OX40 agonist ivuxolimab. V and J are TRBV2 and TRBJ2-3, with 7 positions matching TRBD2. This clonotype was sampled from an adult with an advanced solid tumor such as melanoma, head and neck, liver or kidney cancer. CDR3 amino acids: CASSVNGLEGADTQYF. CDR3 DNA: TGTGCCAGCAGTGTAAATGGACTAGAAGGGGCAGATACGCAGTATTTT.